This T cell receptor beta chain is from a study of T cell responses to AZD1222 COVID-19 vaccine. Study-wide findings and caveats: Samples come after the peak T cell response, not at day 14.

CDR3 size: 13 residues. Trimming stripped 4 bases from V and 4 bases from J, with 5 bases between. Germline values: CDR1 SGHTA, CDR2 FQGTGA. In the case of this clone: What it recognizes is unknown.

TCRdb's copy holds only in-frame clones and misses some; the assay was immunoSEQ multiplex PCR. The sample includes about 70,000 clones, less than 90% of them seen just once. The source of this sequence is an adult in good health. Sequencing was performed on peripheral blood, taken on day 0 of AZD1222 vaccination. The chain carries TRBV7-3 and TRBJ1-6, with D hard to call. CDR3 sequence reads: CASSSTYNSPLHF. The CDR3 region has the DNA TGTGCCAGCAGCTCGACATATAATTCACCCCTCCACTTT.